The 21 T cell receptor beta chains reported below all come from one sample, sequenced in a study of Ad26.COV2.S vaccination and SARS-CoV-2 variants. Using immunoSEQ multiplex PCR, the repertoire was profiled, and TCRdb retains in-frame clones only, with some absent. The sample includes roughly 100,000 clones, about 78% seen only once; the top ten take approximately 15%. The sequences come from peripheral blood, collected after recovery from COVID-19. The origin of the receptors is a human donor who had recovered from COVID-19.

Only a few counts were recorded for this clone. J is TRBJ1-4 and V is TRBV28, with D uncertain. Germline CDR1 reads MDHEN; CDR2 reads SYDVKM. The CDR3 totals 15 residues. Trimming stripped 6 bases from V and 4 bases from J, with 15 bases between. The CDR3, as DNA: TGTGCCAGCAGCCCATTATGGAATGGTAATGAAAAACTGTTTTTT. Translated, it gives CASSPLWNGNEKLFF.

The chain has TRBV19 and TRBJ2-1, with 10 positions matching TRBD2. Germline-derived CDR1 and CDR2 are LNHDA and SQIVND (reference sequence). The CDR3 sequence is 14 residues long. Germline trimming cut 5 bases from V and 7 bases from J; bases unmatched to any gene: 5. The CDR3 protein is CASSSSGGENEQFF. CDR3 sequence (DNA): TGTGCCAGTAGTTCGAGCGGGGGGGAAAATGAGCAGTTCTTC.

This clone was seen at least ten times. V is TRBV7-9 and J is TRBJ1-6; D is uncertain. The length of the CDR3 is 16 residues. Between the trimmed V and J ends, which lost 1 base and 4 bases, there was a span of 11 bases. The germline gives CDR1 SEHNR, CDR2 FQNEAQ (reference sequence). CDR3 region: CASSLEAGPYNSPLHF. CDR3 sequence (DNA): TGTGCCAGCAGCTTAGAGGCAGGACCTTATAATTCACCCCTCCACTTT.

The CDR3 bases are TGTGCTAGTGGTTTACGCGTCAGGGATGGCGGACCGAAGGGGACTGAAGCTTTCTTT. Translation gives CASGLRVRDGGPKGTEAFF. The J gene is TRBJ1-1, the V gene TRBV12-5; the D gene is possibly TRBD1 (5 bases). Germline V gene lookup returns CDR1 LGHNT and CDR2 FRNRAP. This CDR3 is built from 19 residues. Trimming stripped 3 bases from V and 5 bases from J, with 28 bases between. The entire variable domain, with the rest obtained from reference TRBV12-5 and TRBJ1-1, is as follows: DARVTQTPRHKVTEMGQEVTMRCQPILGHNTVFWYRQTMMQGLELLAYFRNRAPLDDSGMPKDRFSAEMPDATLATLKIQPSEPRDSAVYFCASGLRVRDGGPKGTEAFFGQGTRLTVV.

The V and J genes are TRBV6-2 or TRBV6-3 and TRBJ1-2; D gene unclear. This CDR3 region has 11 residues. CDR1 is MNHEY, CDR2 SVGEGT, per germline. V lost 5 bases and J 8 bases, leaving 9 bases between the germline ends. CDR3 loop: CASSRVSGYTF. As DNA, the CDR3 is TGTGCCAGCAGTCGGGTATCGGGCTACACCTTC.

The chain links TRBV7-3 to TRBJ1-6; D possibly corresponds to TRBD1 (6 bases). This CDR3 has 14 residues. V was shortened by 2 bases and J by 4 bases, with 6 bases between the two germline ends. CDR1 is SGHTA, CDR2 FQGTGA, per germline. CDR3 residues: CASSLQGYNSPLHF. Written as DNA, the CDR3 is TGTGCCAGCAGCTTACAGGGGTATAATTCACCCCTCCACTTT.

The chain is built from TRBV14 and TRBJ2-3; 16 positions agree with TRBD2. The CDR3 has 23 amino acids. The V gene end was trimmed by 0 bases and the J gene end by 5 bases; junction bases not matched to a gene: 20. Germline assignment: CDR1 SGHDN and CDR2 FVKESK. CDR3 sequence (DNA): TGTGCCAGCAGCCAAGATCCCCCATGGAAGCGGGGACTAGCGGGGGGGCCGGGAGATACGCAGTATTTT. Protein product: CASSQDPPWKRGLAGGPGDTQYF. The variable domain in full, with the rest retrieved from reference TRBV14 and TRBJ2-3, is EAGVTQFPSHSVIEKGQTVTLRCDPISGHDNLYWYRRVMGKEIKFLLHFVKESKQDESGMPNNRFLAERTGGTYSTLKVQPAELEDSGVYFCASSQDPPWKRGLAGGPGDTQYFGPGTRLTVL.

This rearrangement joins TRBV2 to TRBJ2-6; no clear D. The ends were cut back, 6 bases at V and 1 base at J, with 4 bases in the middle. CDR1 SNHLY and CDR2 FYNNEI come from the germline V gene. The CDR3 runs to 13 residues. The CDR3 coding sequence is TGTGCCAGCAGCATGTCTGGGGCCAACGTCCTGACTTTC. Protein sequence: CASSMSGANVLTF.

V gene TRBV7-9 combines with J gene TRBJ1-5, with unresolved D. V was clipped by 5 bases and J by 0 bases, with 11 bases between them. This CDR3 has 15 amino acids. Germline assignment: CDR1 SEHNR and CDR2 FQNEAQ (reference sequence). CDR3 protein: CASSPKDGSNQPQHF. The CDR3 DNA sequence: TGTGCCAGCAGCCCGAAGGACGGTAGCAATCAGCCCCAGCATTTT.

The chain combines TRBV5-1 with TRBJ2-5; TRBD2 matches at 12 bases. This CDR3 spans 17 amino acids. Trimming at V came to 3 bases and at J to 4 bases, leaving 10 bases not matched to a gene. CDR1 and CDR2 (germline): SGHRS, YFSETQ. The DNA of the CDR3 is TGCGCCAGCAGCTACGATCTAGCGGGGGGGCTTGGAGAGACCCAGTACTTC. Its protein is CASSYDLAGGLGETQYF.

V gene TRBV5-4 combines with J gene TRBJ2-5; 11 bases fit TRBD1. Looked up from germline, CDR1 is SGHNT and CDR2 is YYREEE (reference sequence). J was trimmed by 5 bases and V by 10 bases; bases with no gene match: 13. There are 15 residues in the CDR3. CDR3: CAATPGQGVWETQYF. The DNA of the CDR3 is TGTGCCGCAACCCCGGGACAGGGGGTCTGGGAGACCCAGTACTTC. The full variable domain, with the rest looked up from reference TRBV5-4 and TRBJ2-5, is ETGVTQSPTHLIKTRGQQVTLRCSSQSGHNTVSWYQQALGQGPQFIFQYYREEENGRGNFPPRFSGLQFPNYSSELNVNALELDDSALYLCAATPGQGVWETQYFGPGTRLLVL.

In DNA form, the CDR3 reads TGTGCCAGCAGCAAGATCCGGGACAGGGGAGAGCTGTTTTTT. It yields the protein CASSKIRDRGELFF. V usage is TRBV5-5 and J usage is TRBJ2-2, with 10 bases fitting TRBD1. The CDR3 is 14 residues long. After removal of 4 bases from V and 11 bases from J, the junction contained 8 bases not matched to a gene. CDR1 and CDR2 from the germline V gene are SGHKS and YYEKEE (reference sequence).

This clone was counted only a few times. J is TRBJ1-6 and V is TRBV5-1; D uncertain. This CDR3 has 11 amino acids. Germline V CDR1 and CDR2: SGHRS, YFSETQ. Between the trimmed V and J ends, which lost 2 bases and 7 bases, there was a span of 1 base. The CDR3 sequence: CASSLNSPLHF. The CDR3 coding sequence is TGCGCCAGCAGCTTAAATTCACCCCTCCACTTT.

V gene TRBV6-6 combines with J gene TRBJ2-7; D might be TRBD1 (7 bases). The CDR3 contains 12 residues. The V gene lost 6 bases and the J gene lost 5 bases, with 11 bases spanning the gap. Germline CDR1 reads MNHNY; CDR2 reads SVGAGI (reference sequence). The CDR3 DNA sequence: TGTGCCAGCAGGCAGGGGGGCCACGAGCAGTACTTC. Amino acids: CASRQGGHEQYF.

This chain connects TRBV13 to TRBJ1-2; D is possibly TRBD1 (5 bases). This CDR3 is built from 14 residues. The germline V gene encodes CDR1 PRHDT and CDR2 FYEKMQ (reference sequence). V lost 5 bases, J lost 5 bases, and 15 bases lay in between. CDR3: CASSASGTEYGYTF. In nucleotides, the CDR3 is TGTGCCAGCAGCGCATCCGGGACGGAGTATGGCTACACCTTC.

This chain joins TRBV5-1 and TRBJ2-6; D is unresolved. CDR1 is SGHRS and CDR2 is YFSETQ in the germline V gene. The CDR3 contains 14 residues. Trimming left V 7 bases short and J 1 base short, with 9 bases between. CDR3 region: CASLDTSGANVLTF. The CDR3 nucleotides are TGCGCCAGCCTAGACACGTCTGGGGCCAACGTCCTGACTTTC.

In nucleotides, the CDR3 is TGTGCCAGCAGCCCAACAGATTTCAATGAAAAACTGTTTTTT. It codes for CASSPTDFNEKLFF. The V and J genes are TRBV7-6 and TRBJ1-4; D gene unclear. The CDR3 is made up of 14 amino acids. The germline V gene encodes CDR1 SGHVS and CDR2 FNYEAQ. The ends were cut back, 5 bases at V and 5 bases at J, with 12 bases in the middle.

V is TRBV9 and J is TRBJ2-3; a possible D gene is TRBD2 (5 bases). This CDR3 has 16 amino acids. V was clipped by 4 bases and J by 0 bases, with 15 bases between them. Germline lookup yields CDR1 SGDLS and CDR2 YYNGEE. The CDR3: CASSLPASLSTDTQYF. CDR3 DNA: TGTGCCAGCAGCCTCCCGGCTAGCCTTAGCACAGATACGCAGTATTTT.

The rearrangement uses TRBV7-9 and TRBJ2-3, with D uncertain. The CDR3 spans 12 residues. The germline CDR1 and CDR2 sequences are SEHNR and FQNEAQ (reference sequence). Trimming shortened V by 0 bases and J by 5 bases, and 3 bases separated the two germline ends. DNA for the CDR3: TGTGCCAGCAGCTTAGCAGTAGATACGCAGTATTTT. Translation: CASSLAVDTQYF. Variable domain in full (rest from reference TRBV7-9 and TRBJ2-3): DTGVSQNPRHKITKRGQNVTFRCDPISEHNRLYWYRQTLGQGPEFLTYFQNEAQLEKSRLLSDRFSAERPKGSFSTLEIQRTEQGDSAMYLCASSLAVDTQYFGPGTRLTVL.

In nucleotides, the CDR3 is TGTGCCAGTGAATGGTCCGGGACAGGAGGAGATACGCAGTATTTT. Translated, it gives CASEWSGTGGDTQYF. The genes are TRBV19 and TRBJ2-3; 8 positions match TRBD1. CDR3 size: 15 residues. Germline CDR1 reads LNHDA; CDR2 reads SQIVND (reference sequence). J gave up 5 bases and V 8 bases, and 12 bases lay outside the gene matches.

Details on this clone: The sample contains more than one DNA sequence encoding this CDR3. J is TRBJ1-5 and V is TRBV7-2; the D is unclear. V was cut by 1 base and J by 2 bases, with 6 bases left in between. The CDR3 extends over 14 amino acids. CDR1 and CDR2 from the germline V gene are SGHTA and FQGNSA. This CDR3 is CASSLERGNQPQHF. For the CDR3, the DNA is TGTGCCAGCAGCTTAGAGCGGGGCAATCAGCCCCAGCATTTT.